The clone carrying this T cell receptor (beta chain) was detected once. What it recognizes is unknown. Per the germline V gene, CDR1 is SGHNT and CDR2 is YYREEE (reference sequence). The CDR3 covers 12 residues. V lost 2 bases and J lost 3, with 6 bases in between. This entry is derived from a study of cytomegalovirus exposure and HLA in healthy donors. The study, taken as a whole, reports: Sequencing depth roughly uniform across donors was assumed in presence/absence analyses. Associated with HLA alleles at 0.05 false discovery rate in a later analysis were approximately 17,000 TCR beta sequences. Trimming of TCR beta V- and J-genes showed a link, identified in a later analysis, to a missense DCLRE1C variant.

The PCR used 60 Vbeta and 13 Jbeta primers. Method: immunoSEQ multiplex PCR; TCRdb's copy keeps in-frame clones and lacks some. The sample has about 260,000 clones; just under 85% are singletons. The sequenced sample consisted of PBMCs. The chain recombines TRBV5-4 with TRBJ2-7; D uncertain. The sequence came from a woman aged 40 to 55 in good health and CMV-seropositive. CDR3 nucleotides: TGTGCCAGCAGCTTTCCTAACTACGAGCAGTACTTC. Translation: CASSFPNYEQYF.